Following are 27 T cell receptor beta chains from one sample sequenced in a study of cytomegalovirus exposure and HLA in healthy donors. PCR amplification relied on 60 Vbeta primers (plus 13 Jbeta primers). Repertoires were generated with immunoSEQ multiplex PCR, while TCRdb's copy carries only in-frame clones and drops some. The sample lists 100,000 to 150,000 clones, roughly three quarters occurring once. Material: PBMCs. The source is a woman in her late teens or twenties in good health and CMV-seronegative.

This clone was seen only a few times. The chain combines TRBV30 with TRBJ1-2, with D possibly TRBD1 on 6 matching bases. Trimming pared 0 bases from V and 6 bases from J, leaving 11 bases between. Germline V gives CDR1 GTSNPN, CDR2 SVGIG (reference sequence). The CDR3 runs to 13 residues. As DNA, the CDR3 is TGTGCCTGGAGTGTCTCCAGGGGAGATGGCTACACCTTC. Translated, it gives CAWSVSRGDGYTF.

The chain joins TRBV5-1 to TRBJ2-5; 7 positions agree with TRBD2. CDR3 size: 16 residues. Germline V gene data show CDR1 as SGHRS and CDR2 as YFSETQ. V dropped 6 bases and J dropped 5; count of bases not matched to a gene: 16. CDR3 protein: CASTAGRGRSLETQYF. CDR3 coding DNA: TGCGCCAGCACGGCAGGGAGGGGACGGTCCCTCGAGACCCAGTACTTC.

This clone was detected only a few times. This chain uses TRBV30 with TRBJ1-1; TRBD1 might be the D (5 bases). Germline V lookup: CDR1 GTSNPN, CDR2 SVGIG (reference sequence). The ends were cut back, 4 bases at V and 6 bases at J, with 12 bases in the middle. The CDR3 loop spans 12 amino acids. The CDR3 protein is CAWTFGGAEAFF. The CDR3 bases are TGTGCCTGGACGTTTGGAGGGGCTGAAGCTTTCTTT.

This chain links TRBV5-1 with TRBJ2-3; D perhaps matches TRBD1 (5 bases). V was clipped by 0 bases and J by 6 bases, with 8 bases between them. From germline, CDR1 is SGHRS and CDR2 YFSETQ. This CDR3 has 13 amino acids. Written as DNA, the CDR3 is TGCGCCAGCAGCTTGGACAGGTCGGATACGCAGTATTTT. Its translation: CASSLDRSDTQYF.

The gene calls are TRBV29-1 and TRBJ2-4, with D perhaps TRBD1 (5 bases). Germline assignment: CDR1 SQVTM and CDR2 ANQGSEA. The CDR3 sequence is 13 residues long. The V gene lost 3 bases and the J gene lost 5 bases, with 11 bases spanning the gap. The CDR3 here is CSVEQGAQNIQYF. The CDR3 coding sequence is TGCAGCGTTGAGCAAGGGGCCCAAAACATTCAGTACTTC.

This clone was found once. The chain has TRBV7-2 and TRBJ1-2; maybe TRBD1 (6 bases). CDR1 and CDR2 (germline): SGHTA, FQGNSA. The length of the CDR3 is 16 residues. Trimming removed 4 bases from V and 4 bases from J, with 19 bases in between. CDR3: CASSSDRSPSFYGYTF. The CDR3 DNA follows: TGTGCCAGCAGCTCAGACAGGTCCCCCTCCTTCTATGGCTACACCTTC.

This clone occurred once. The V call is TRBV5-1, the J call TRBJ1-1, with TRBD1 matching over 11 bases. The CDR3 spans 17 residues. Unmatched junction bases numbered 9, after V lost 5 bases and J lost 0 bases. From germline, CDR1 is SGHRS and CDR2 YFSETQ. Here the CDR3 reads CASSPGQGARMNTEAFF. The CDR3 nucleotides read TGCGCCAGCAGTCCAGGACAGGGGGCGAGGATGAACACTGAAGCTTTCTTT.

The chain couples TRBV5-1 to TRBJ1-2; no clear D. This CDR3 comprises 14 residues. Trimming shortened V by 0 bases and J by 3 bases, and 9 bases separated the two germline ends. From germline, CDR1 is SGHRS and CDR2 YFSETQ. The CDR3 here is CASSLDKRDYGYTF. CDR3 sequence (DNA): TGCGCCAGCAGCTTGGATAAGAGGGACTATGGCTACACCTTC.

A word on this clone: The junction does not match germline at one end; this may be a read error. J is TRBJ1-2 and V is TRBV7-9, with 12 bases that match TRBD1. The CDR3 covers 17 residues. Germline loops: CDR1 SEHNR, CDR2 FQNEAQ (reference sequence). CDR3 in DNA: TGTTCCAGCAGCCGGGGATCGGGACAGGGGGCACTCTATGGCTACACCTTC. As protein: CSSSRGSGQGALYGYTF. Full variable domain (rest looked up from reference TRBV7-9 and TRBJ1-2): DTGVSQNPRHKITKRGQNVTFRCDPISEHNRLYWYRQTLGQGPEFLTYFQNEAQLEKSRLLSDRFSAERPKGSFSTLEIQRTEQGDSAMYLCSSSRGSGQGALYGYTFGSGTRLTVV.

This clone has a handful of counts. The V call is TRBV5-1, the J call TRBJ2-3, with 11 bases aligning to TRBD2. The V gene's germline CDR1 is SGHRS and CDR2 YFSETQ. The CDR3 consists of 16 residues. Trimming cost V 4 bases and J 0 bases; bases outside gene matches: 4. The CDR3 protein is CASSEGLAASTDTQYF. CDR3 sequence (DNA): TGCGCCAGCAGCGAGGGACTAGCGGCCAGCACAGATACGCAGTATTTT. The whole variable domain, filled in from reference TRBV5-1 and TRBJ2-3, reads KAGVTQTPRYLIKTRGQQVTLSCSPISGHRSVSWYQQTPGQGLQFLFEYFSETQRNKGNFPGRFSGRQFSNSRSEMNVSTLELGDSALYLCASSEGLAASTDTQYFGPGTRLTVL.

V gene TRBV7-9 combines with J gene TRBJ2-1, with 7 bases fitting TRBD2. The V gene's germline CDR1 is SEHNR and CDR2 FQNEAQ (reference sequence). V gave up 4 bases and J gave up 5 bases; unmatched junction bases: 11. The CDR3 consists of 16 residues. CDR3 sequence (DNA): TGTGCCAGCAGCTCCCTTATTGGGGGGGGGAACAATGAGCAGTTCTTC. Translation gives CASSSLIGGGNNEQFF.

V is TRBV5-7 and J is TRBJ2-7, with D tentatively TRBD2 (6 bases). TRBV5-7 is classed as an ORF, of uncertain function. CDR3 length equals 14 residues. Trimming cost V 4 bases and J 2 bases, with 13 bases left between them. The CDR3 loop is CASSGGRITYEQYF. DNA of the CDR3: TGTGCCAGCAGCGGAGGGAGGATCACCTACGAGCAGTACTTC.

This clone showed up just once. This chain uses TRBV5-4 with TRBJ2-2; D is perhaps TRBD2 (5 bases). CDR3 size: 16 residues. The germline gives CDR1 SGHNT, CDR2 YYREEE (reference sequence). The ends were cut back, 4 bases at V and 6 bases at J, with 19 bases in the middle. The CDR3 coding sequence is TGTGCCAGCAGCCCGGACCCAGGACTCTTGGCCGGGGAGCTGTTTTTT. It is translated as CASSPDPGLLAGELFF.

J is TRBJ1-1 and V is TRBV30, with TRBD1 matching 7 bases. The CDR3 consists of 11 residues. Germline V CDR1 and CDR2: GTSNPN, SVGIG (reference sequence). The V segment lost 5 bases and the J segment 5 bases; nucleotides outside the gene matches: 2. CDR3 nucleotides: TGTGCCTGGGGGGACAGAACTGAAGCTTTCTTT. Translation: CAWGDRTEAFF.

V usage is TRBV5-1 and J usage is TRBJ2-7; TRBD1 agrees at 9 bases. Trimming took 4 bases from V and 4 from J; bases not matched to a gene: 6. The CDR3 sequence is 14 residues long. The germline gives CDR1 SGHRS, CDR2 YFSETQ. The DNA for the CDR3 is TGCGCCAGCAGCCCGGGGACAGGGCAGTACGAGCAGTACTTC. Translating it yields CASSPGTGQYEQYF.

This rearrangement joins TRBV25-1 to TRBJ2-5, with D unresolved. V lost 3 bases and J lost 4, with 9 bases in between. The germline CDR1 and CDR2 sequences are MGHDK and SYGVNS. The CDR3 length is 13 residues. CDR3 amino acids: CASSDPRTETQYF. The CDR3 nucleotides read TGTGCCAGCAGTGACCCGCGCACAGAGACCCAGTACTTC.

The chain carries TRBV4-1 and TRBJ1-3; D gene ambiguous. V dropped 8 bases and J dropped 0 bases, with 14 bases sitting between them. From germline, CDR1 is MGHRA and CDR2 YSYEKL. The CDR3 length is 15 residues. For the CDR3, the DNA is TGCGCCAGCGGGAGGGTGATGAACTCTGGAAACACCATATATTTT. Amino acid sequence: CASGRVMNSGNTIYF.

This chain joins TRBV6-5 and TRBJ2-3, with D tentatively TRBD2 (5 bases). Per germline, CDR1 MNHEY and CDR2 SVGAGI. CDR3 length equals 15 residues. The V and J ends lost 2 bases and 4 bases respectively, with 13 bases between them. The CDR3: CASSYVVGRPDTQYF. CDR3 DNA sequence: TGTGCCAGCAGTTACGTAGTAGGGAGACCAGATACGCAGTATTTT.

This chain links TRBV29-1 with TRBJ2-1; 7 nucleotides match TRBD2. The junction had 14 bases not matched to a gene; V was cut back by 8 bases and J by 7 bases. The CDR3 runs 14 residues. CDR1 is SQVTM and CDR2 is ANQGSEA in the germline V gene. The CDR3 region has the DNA TGCAGCTGGGGCCCCCGCGGGAGAGGAAATGAGCAGTTCTTC. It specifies CSWGPRGRGNEQFF.

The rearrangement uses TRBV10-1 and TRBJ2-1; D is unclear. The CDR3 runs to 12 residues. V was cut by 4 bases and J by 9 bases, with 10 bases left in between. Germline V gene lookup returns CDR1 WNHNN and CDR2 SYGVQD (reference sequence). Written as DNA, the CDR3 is TGCGCCAGCAGTGGCGGTGGAACTGAGCAGTTCTTC. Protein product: CASSGGGTEQFF.

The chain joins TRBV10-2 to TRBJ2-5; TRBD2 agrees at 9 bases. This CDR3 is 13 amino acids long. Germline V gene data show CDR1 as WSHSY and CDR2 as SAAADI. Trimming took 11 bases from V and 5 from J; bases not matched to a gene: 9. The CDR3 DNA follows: TGCGCCCTTGGACTAGCGCCGGGGGAGACCCAGTACTTC. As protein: CALGLAPGETQYF.

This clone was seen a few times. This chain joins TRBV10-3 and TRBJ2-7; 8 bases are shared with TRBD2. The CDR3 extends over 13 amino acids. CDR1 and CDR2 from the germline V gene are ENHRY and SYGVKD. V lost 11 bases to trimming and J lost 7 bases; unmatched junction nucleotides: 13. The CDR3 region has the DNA TGTGCCTTTAAGCGGGAGCTTTGGGGGGAGCAGTACTTC. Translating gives CAFKRELWGEQYF.

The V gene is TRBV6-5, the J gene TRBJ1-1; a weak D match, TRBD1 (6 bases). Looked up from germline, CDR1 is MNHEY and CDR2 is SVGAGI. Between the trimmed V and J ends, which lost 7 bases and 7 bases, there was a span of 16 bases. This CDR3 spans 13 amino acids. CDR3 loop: CASTLGGVGEAFF. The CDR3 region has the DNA TGTGCCAGCACTCTAGGGGGAGTCGGTGAAGCTTTCTTT.

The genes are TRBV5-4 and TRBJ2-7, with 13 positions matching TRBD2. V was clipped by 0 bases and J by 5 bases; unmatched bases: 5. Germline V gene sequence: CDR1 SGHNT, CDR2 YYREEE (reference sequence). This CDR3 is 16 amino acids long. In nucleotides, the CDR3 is TGTGCCAGCAGCTTGGGGACTAGCGGGAGTATCAACGAGCAGTACTTC. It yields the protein CASSLGTSGSINEQYF.

CDR3 protein: CASSLAQGIGEQFF. In DNA, the CDR3 is TGTGCCAGCAGCTTGGCCCAGGGTATCGGCGAGCAGTTCTTC. This chain connects TRBV5-4 to TRBJ2-1, with a tentative D call TRBD1 (5 bases). Germline V lookup: CDR1 SGHNT, CDR2 YYREEE (reference sequence). V gave up 0 bases and J gave up 10 bases, with 14 bases separating them. CDR3 size: 14 residues.

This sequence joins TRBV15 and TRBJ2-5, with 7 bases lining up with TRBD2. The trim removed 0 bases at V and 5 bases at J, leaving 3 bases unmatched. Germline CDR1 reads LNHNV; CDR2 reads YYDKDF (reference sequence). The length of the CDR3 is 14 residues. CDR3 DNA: TGTGCCACCAGCAGAGATCAAGCGGGGGAGACCCAGTACTTC. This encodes CATSRDQAGETQYF. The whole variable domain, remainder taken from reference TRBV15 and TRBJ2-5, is DAMVIQNPRYQVTQFGKPVTLSCSQTLNHNVMYWYQQKSSQAPKLLFHYYDKDFNNEADTPDNFQSRRPNTSFCFLDIRSPGLGDTAMYLCATSRDQAGETQYFGPGTRLLVL.

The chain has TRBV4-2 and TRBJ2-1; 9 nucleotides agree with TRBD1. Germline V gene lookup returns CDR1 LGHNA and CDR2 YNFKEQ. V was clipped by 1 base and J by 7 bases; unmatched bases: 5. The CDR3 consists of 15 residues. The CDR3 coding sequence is TGTGCCAGCAGCCAAGTTCGGGACAGGGATAATGAGCAGTTCTTC. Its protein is CASSQVRDRDNEQFF.